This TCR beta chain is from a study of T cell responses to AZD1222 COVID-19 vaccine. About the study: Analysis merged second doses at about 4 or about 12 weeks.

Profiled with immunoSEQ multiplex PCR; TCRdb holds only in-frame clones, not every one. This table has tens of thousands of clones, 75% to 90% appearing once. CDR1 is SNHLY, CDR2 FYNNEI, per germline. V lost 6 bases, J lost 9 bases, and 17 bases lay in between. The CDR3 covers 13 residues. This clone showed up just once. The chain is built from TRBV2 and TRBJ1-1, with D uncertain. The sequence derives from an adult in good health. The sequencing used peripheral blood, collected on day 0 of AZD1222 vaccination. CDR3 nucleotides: TGTGCCAGCAGCCTCCCTGAGAGGTCTAAAGCTTTCTTT. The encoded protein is CASSLPERSKAFF.